This T cell receptor (beta chain) is from a study of cytomegalovirus exposure and HLA in healthy donors. Whole-study context: Among about 380 genotyped donors, roughly 81% fell in the Caucasian-associated ancestry cluster.

This clone was seen only a few times. Its antigen is still unknown. Regarding the study as a whole: Through in vitro validation, three CMV-associated chains were shown to be specific for CMV antigens. It was reported that the classifier diagnosed cytomegalovirus status with high specificity and sensitivity in both the original and validation cohorts. Sequencing probably produced one cluster of sequence variants that were highly shared.

PCR primers comprised 60 Vbeta and 13 Jbeta primers. Data came from immunoSEQ multiplex PCR; TCRdb stores just in-frame clones and leaves some out. Of around 91,000 clones listed, about 68% are singletons. This TCR derives from a human donor in good health. The sample taken for sequencing was PBMCs.

The CDR3, as DNA: TGTGCCAGCAGCGTAGGTTCCAGGGTCTATGGCTACACCTTC. It yields the protein CASSVGSRVYGYTF. V gene TRBV9 combines with J gene TRBJ1-2, with D possibly being TRBD1 (5 bases). The CDR3 is made up of 14 amino acids. Germline V lookup: CDR1 SGDLS, CDR2 YYNGEE. Trimming removed 0 bases at V and 4 bases at J, with 10 bases between. Full variable domain (rest looked up from reference TRBV9 and TRBJ1-2): DSGVTQTPKHLITATGQRVTLRCSPRSGDLSVYWYQQSLDQGLQFLIQYYNGEERAKGNILERFSAQQFPDLHSELNLSSLELGDSALYFCASSVGSRVYGYTFGSGTRLTVV.